These T cell receptor beta chains were read from a single sample in a study of T cell responses to AZD1222 COVID-19 vaccine. TCRdb's table, derived via immunoSEQ multiplex PCR, lists solely in-frame clones and lacks some. The profile shows roughly 99,000 clones, nearly 90% of them singletons. This material consisted of peripheral blood, taken 28 days after the second AZD1222 dose. The receptors originated from an adult who received the AZD1222 COVID-19 vaccine. CDR3s include the opening cysteine and the closing phenylalanine or tryptophan. Each record gives: CDR3 protein, CDR3 DNA, J gene, clone size, D gene, V gene. The D gene is left open where the match is weak. The size entry is marked missing in some rows and otherwise reads once, few, many or a size class.

CATSRELRHGGGYEQYF	TGTGCCACCAGCAGAGAGCTACGACACGGGGGTGGTTACGAGCAGTACTTC	TRBJ2-7	.	.	TRBV15
CASSYPTSGDYEQYF	TGTGCCAGCAGCTATCCGACTAGCGGGGACTACGAGCAGTACTTC	TRBJ2-7	.	TRBD2	TRBV7-2
CAITGVAYEQYF	TGTGCCATAACAGGGGTGGCCTACGAGCAGTACTTC	TRBJ2-7	once	TRBD1	TRBV7-9
CASSPETGQEGFYEQYF	TGCGCCAGCAGCCCGGAGACAGGCCAGGAAGGTTTCTACGAGCAGTACTTC	TRBJ2-7	.	.	TRBV5-1
CASSLDPTWQGNSPLHF	TGTGCCAGCAGCTTAGACCCCACATGGCAGGGGAATTCACCCCTCCACTTT	TRBJ1-6	few	.	TRBV11-2
CASSLLTNEKLFF	TGTGCCAGCAGCTTATTGACTAATGAAAAACTGTTTTTT	TRBJ1-4	.	.	TRBV7-2
CASGRTGPYEQYF	TGTGCCAGCGGGAGGACAGGCCCCTACGAGCAGTACTTC	TRBJ2-7	.	.	TRBV6-5
CASSPGTGLANYEQYF	TGTGCCAGCAGCCCGGGGACAGGGCTGGCGAACTACGAGCAGTACTTC	TRBJ2-7	.	TRBD1	TRBV5-6
CASSMGAGGEKLFF	TGCGCCAGCAGCATGGGGGCCGGGGGTGAAAAACTGTTTTTT	TRBJ1-4	.	.	TRBV5-1
CASSLEGATSRWIF	TGTGCCAGCAGCTTAGAAGGGGCGACTAGCCGGTGGATCTTC	TRBJ2-1	.	TRBD2	TRBV7-2
CASSFGGAGGYTF	TGTGCCAGCAGTTTTGGAGGAGCTGGGGGCTACACCTTC	TRBJ1-2	once	.	TRBV12-3/TRBV12-4
CAISAQDRENEKLFF	TGTGCCATCAGCGCACAGGACAGGGAAAATGAAAAACTGTTTTTT	TRBJ1-4	.	TRBD1	TRBV10-3
CASRESRNQPQHF	TGTGCCAGCAGGGAGAGCCGAAATCAGCCCCAGCATTTT	TRBJ1-5	.	.	TRBV7-8
CASSLLAGDYEQYF	TGTGCCAGCAGTTTACTAGCGGGAGACTACGAGCAGTACTTC	TRBJ2-7	.	TRBD2	TRBV28
CASSQGFGGGEKLFF	TGTGCCAGCAGCCAAGGTTTTGGGGGCGGTGAAAAACTGTTTTTT	TRBJ1-4	.	.	TRBV4-2
CASRTEGNEQFF	TGTGCCAGCAGAACCGAGGGCAATGAGCAGTTCTTC	TRBJ2-1	.	.	TRBV6-5
CASSLRAYFTEAFF	TGTGCCAGCAGCCTACGGGCCTACTTCACTGAAGCTTTCTTT	TRBJ1-1	.	.	TRBV7-2
CASSLWTDMNTEAFF	TGCGCCAGCAGCCTTTGGACAGACATGAACACTGAAGCTTTCTTT	TRBJ1-1	.	.	TRBV4-1